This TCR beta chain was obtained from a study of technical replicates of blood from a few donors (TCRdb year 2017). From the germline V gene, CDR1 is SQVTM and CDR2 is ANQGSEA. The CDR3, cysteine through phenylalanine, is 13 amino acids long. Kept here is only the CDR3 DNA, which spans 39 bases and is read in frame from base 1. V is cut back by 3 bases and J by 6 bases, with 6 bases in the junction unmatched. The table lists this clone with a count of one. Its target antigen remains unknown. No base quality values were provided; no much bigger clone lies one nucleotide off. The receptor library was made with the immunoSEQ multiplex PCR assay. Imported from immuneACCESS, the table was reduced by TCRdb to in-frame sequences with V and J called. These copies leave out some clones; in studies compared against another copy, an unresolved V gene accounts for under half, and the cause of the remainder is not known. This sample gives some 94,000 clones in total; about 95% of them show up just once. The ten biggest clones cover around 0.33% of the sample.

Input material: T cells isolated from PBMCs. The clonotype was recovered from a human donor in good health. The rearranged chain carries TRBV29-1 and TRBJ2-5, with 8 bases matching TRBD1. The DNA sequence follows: TGCAGCGTTGAGGGACAGGATGGACAGACCCAGTACTTC. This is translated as CSVEGQDGQTQYF. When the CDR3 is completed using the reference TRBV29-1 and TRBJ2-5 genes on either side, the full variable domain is SAVISQKPSRDICQRGTSLTIQCQVDSQVTMMFWYRQQPGQSLTLIATANQGSEATYESGFVIDKFPISRPNLTFSTLTVSNMSPEDSSIYLCSVEGQDGQTQYFGPGTRLLVL.